This T cell receptor beta chain was captured by sequencing in a study of shared clonotypes between healthy human individuals. Study conclusions and caveats: Sharing across four donors was highest in naive CD4 (around 5%) and lowest in memory CD8 (roughly 0.4%).

The CDR3 totals 12 residues. The V gene lost 0 bases and the J gene lost 13 bases, with 12 bases spanning the gap. Germline values: CDR1 LNHNV, CDR2 YYDKDF (reference sequence). Genomic DNA belonging to each subset was distributed in equal measure over several immunoSEQ plates. Data came from immunoSEQ multiplex PCR; TCRdb stores just in-frame clones and leaves some out. The sample includes millions of clones, roughly 95% of them seen just once. This clone appeared once. Its antigen is unidentified. The receptor was isolated from a young man in good health. The sequenced sample was naive CD4+ T cells sorted from blood. Subset reported: CD45RA+ positively selected. The rearrangement links TRBV15 to TRBJ1-2, with no clear D. The CDR3, as DNA: TGTGCCACCAGCAGAGATGTACCCCCCAGCACCTTC. This codes for CATSRDVPPSTF.